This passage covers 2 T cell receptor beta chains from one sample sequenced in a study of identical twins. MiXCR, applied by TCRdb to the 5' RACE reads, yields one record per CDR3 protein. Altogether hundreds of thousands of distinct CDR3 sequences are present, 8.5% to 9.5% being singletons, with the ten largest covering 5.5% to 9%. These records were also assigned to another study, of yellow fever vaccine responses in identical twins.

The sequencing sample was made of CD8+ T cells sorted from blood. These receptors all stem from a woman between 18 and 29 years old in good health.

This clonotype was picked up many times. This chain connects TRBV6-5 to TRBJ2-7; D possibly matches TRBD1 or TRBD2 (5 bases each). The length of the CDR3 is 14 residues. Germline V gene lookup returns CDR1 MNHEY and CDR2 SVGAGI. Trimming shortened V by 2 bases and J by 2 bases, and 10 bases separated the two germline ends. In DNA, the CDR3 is TGTGCCAGCAGTTACCGGGGCAGGACCTACGAGCAGTACTTC. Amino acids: CASSYRGRTYEQYF.

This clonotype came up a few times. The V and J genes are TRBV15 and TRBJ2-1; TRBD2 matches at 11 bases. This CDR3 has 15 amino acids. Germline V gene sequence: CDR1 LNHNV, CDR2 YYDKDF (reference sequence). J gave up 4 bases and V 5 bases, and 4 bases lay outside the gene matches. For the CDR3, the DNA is TGTGCCACCAGCGGGGGACTAGCGGAGTACAATGAGCAGTTCTTC. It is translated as CATSGGLAEYNEQFF.